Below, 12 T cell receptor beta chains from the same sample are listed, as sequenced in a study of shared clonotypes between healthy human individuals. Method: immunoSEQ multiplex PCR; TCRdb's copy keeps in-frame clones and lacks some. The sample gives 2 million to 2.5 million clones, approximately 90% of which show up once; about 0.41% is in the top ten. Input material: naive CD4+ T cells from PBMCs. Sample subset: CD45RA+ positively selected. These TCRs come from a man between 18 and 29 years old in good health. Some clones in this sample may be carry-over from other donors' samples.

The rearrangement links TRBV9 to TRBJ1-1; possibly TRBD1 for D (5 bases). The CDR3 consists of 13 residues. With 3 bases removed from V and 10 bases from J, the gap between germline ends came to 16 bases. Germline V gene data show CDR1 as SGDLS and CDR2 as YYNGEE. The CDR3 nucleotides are TGTGCCAGCAGCGCCCACCCCGGGGGTCTAGCTTTCTTT. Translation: CASSAHPGGLAFF.

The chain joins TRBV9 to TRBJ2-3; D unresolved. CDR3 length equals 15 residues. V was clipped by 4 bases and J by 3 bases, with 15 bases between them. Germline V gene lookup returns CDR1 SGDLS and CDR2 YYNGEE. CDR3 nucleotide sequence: TGTGCCAGCAGCCCCCGGACGGACCCGACAGATACGCAGTATTTT. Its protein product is CASSPRTDPTDTQYF. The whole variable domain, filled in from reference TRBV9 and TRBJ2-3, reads DSGVTQTPKHLITATGQRVTLRCSPRSGDLSVYWYQQSLDQGLQFLIQYYNGEERAKGNILERFSAQQFPDLHSELNLSSLELGDSALYFCASSPRTDPTDTQYFGPGTRLTVL.

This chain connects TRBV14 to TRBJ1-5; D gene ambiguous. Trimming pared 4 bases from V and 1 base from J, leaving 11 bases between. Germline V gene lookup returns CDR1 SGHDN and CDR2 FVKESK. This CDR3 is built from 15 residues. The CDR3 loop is CASSPARRSNQPQHF. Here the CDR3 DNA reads TGTGCCAGCAGCCCAGCGAGGAGAAGCAATCAGCCCCAGCATTTT.

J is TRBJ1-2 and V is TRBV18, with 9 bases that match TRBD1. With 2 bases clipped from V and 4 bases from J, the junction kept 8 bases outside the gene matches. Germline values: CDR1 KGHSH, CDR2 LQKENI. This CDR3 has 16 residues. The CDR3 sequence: CASSPALQDRGYGYTF. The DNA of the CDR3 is TGTGCCAGCTCACCAGCCCTCCAGGACAGGGGCTATGGCTACACCTTC.

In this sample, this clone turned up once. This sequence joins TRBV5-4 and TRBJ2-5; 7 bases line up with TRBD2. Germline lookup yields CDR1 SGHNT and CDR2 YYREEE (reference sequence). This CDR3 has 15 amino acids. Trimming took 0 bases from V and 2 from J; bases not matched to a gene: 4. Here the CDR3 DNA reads TGTGCCAGCAGCTTGGGGGAGGGAAATCAAGAGACCCAGTACTTC. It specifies CASSLGEGNQETQYF.

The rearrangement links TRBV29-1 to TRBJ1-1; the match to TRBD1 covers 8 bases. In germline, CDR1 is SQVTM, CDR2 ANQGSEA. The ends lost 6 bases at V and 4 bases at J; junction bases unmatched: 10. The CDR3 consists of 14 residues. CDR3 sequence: CSVGLRQGSTEAFF. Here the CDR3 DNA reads TGCAGCGTCGGACTAAGACAGGGGTCCACTGAAGCTTTCTTT. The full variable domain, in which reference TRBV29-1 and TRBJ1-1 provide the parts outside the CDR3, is SAVISQKPSRDICQRGTSLTIQCQVDSQVTMMFWYRQQPGQSLTLIATANQGSEATYESGFVIDKFPISRPNLTFSTLTVSNMSPEDSSIYLCSVGLRQGSTEAFFGQGTRLTVV.

The CDR3 loop reads CASSQGQTGSDTQYF. CDR3 DNA sequence: TGTGCCAGCAGCCAGGGACAGACCGGCTCAGATACGCAGTATTTT. The chain has TRBV11-3 and TRBJ2-3; 7 bases are shared with TRBD1. The CDR3 has 15 residues. Germline V gene data show CDR1 as SGHNT and CDR2 as YENEEA. Unmatched junction bases numbered 9, after V lost 5 bases and J lost 4 bases.

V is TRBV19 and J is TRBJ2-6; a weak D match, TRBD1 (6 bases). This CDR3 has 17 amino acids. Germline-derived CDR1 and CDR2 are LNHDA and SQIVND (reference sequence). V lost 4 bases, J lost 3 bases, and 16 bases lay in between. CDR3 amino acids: CASSKGRGPRGANVLTF. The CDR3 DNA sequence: TGTGCCAGTAGTAAGGGCAGGGGTCCCCGTGGGGCCAACGTCCTGACTTTC. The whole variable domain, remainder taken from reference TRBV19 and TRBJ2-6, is DGGITQSPKYLFRKEGQNVTLSCEQNLNHDAMYWYRQDPGQGLRLIYYSQIVNDFQKGDIAEGYSVSREKKESFPLTVTSAQKNPTAFYLCASSKGRGPRGANVLTFGAGSRLTVL.

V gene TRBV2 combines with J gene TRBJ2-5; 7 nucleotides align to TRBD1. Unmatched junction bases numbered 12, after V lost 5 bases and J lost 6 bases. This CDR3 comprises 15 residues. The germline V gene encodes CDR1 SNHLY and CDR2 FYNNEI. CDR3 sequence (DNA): TGTGCCAGCAGTTCTCATAACAGGGGCAGAAAGACCCAGTACTTC. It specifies CASSSHNRGRKTQYF.

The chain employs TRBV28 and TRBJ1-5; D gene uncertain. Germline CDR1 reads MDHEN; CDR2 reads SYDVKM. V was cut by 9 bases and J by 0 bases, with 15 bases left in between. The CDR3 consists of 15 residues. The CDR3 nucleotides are TGTGCCAGTTTCGGGCAGCCCTATAGCAATCAGCCCCAGCATTTT. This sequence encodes CASFGQPYSNQPQHF.

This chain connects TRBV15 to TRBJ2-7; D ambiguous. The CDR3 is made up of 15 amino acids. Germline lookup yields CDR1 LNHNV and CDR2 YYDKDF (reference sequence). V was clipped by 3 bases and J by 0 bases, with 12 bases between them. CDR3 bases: TGTGCCACCAGCAGTTCCTCTAGGAGCTCCTACGAGCAGTACTTC. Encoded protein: CATSSSSRSSYEQYF.

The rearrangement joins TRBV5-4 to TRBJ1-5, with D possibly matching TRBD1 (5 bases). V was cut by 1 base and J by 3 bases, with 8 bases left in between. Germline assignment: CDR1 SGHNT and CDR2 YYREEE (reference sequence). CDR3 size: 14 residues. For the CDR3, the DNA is TGTGCCAGCAGCTTGAGGGGAAACAATCAGCCCCAGCATTTT. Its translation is CASSLRGNNQPQHF.